This TCR beta chain came from a study of regulatory T cells in long-lasting Graves disease. As to time point: newly diagnosed GD, antithyroid drugs for less than 3 months. RNA from PBMCs was the source of the TCR library. This clonotype occurred many times. As yet, its antigen is unknown. After removal of 8 bases from V and 7 bases from J, the junction contained 21 bases not matched to a gene. The length of the CDR3 is 18 residues. Germline V CDR1 and CDR2: MGHRA, YSYEKL. Library construction for TCR beta used iRepertoire HTBI primers and Arm-PCR of CDR3 regions. TCRdb re-analysed the multiplex PCR reads in MiXCR, keeping a single row per CDR3 protein. The table includes about 200,000 distinct CDR3 sequences, about 19% detected once. Study-wide findings and caveats: Those with persistent disease had in common more public clonotypes (2,741) than new patients (more than 900). Favoring TRBV28, TRBJ1-2 and TRBJ2-5 was a feature seen in persistent disease.

The sample was also linked to a second study, of T cells in Graves' hyperthyroidism and ophthalmopathy.

The clonotype was recovered from a woman in her 30s with Graves disease. The sample consisted of peripheral blood mononuclear cells (PBMCs), taken at new diagnosis, from a patient treated with antithyroid drugs. V and J are TRBV4-1 and TRBJ2-3; 10 nucleotides line up with TRBD2. CDR3 nucleotides: TGCGCCAGCCTCGGTTATGACGACTCGAAGCGGGAGGGGTATACGCAGTATTTT. It specifies CASLGYDDSKREGYTQYF.